Each of the 10 T cell receptor beta chains below was sequenced from the same sample in a study of brain T cells in children with intractable seizures. Time point given: blood from clinic visit 5 months post-surgery; TSC patient then seizure free. Some clones are missing from TCRdb's copy, which holds only in-frame ones; the method was immunoSEQ multiplex PCR. The sample consists of 340,000 or so clones, roughly 93% of them appearing once. The sequencing here drew on peripheral blood, taken less than 6 months after surgery. These receptors originate from a boy under two years old with tuberous sclerosis and intractable seizures.

This chain links TRBV30 with TRBJ2-1, with 9 bases identical to TRBD2. The germline gives CDR1 GTSNPN, CDR2 SVGIG (reference sequence). The CDR3 is made up of 16 amino acids. Trimming took 0 bases from V and 2 from J; bases not matched to a gene: 5. CDR3 nucleotide sequence: TGTGCCTGGAGTGTAAGAGGCGGGAGGGCCTACAATGAGCAGTTCTTC. Translation gives CAWSVRGGRAYNEQFF. The whole variable domain, filled in from reference TRBV30 and TRBJ2-1, reads SQTIHQWPATLVQPVGSPLSLECTVEGTSNPNLYWYRQAAGRGLQLLFYSVGIGQISSEVPQNLSASRPQDRQFILSSKKLLLSDSGFYLCAWSVRGGRAYNEQFFGPGTRLTVL.

This clone qualifies as medium-sized. V usage is TRBV9 and J usage is TRBJ2-2; 11 nucleotides agree with TRBD2. The V gene end was trimmed by 2 bases and the J gene end by 7 bases; junction bases not matched to a gene: 7. Germline V CDR1 and CDR2: SGDLS, YYNGEE. The CDR3 is 16 residues long. The CDR3 spells CASSVNSGGAVGELFF. The CDR3 region has the DNA TGTGCCAGCAGCGTGAATAGCGGGGGGGCCGTCGGGGAGCTGTTTTTT.

The chain's CDR3 is CASSPLYVLYGYTF. Here the CDR3 DNA reads TGTGCCAGTAGTCCCCTGTATGTGCTCTATGGCTACACCTTC. V and J are TRBV19 and TRBJ1-2; D is undetermined. Germline assignment: CDR1 LNHDA and CDR2 SQIVND (reference sequence). V lost 5 bases and J 4 bases, leaving 14 bases between the germline ends. The CDR3 consists of 14 residues.

The rearrangement joins TRBV6-5 to TRBJ1-2; a weak D match, TRBD1 (6 bases). CDR3 size: 15 residues. Trimming cost V 0 bases and J 5 bases, with 13 bases left between them. Germline CDR1 and CDR2: MNHEY and SVGAGI. In nucleotides, the CDR3 is TGTGCCAGCAGTTACTCCGAGGGGGTAACGTATGGCTACACCTTC. Translating gives CASSYSEGVTYGYTF.

The count of this clone is one. The rearrangement joins TRBV5-6 to TRBJ1-2; D not resolved. This CDR3 region has 11 residues. The V end lost 7 bases, the J end lost 8 bases, and 12 bases lay between the germline ends. Germline V gene sequence: CDR1 SGHDT, CDR2 YYEEEE. The CDR3 coding sequence is TGTGCCAGCGGATCGATTCTGGGCTACACCTTC. Its protein is CASGSILGYTF.

This clone was detected once. This chain joins TRBV5-4 and TRBJ2-1, with 7 bases fitting TRBD2. CDR3 length: 12 amino acids. From germline, CDR1 is SGHNT and CDR2 YYREEE (reference sequence). Germline trimming cut 4 bases from V and 15 bases from J; bases unmatched to any gene: 10. The CDR3 region is CASSRTGEGRFF. The CDR3 bases are TGTGCCAGCAGCCGGACGGGGGAGGGTCGGTTCTTC.

The chain recombines TRBV20-1 with TRBJ1-5, with a weak D call TRBD1 (5 bases). The V gene lost 3 bases and the J gene lost 5 bases, with 17 bases spanning the gap. Per germline, CDR1 DFQATT and CDR2 SNEGSKA (reference sequence). The CDR3 is 15 residues long. The CDR3 spells CSASLVWGGDQPQHF. CDR3 coding DNA: TGCAGTGCTAGTCTGGTGTGGGGAGGGGATCAGCCCCAGCATTTT.

The V and J genes are TRBV6-5 and TRBJ2-1; no firm D call. CDR3 length: 15 residues. V was trimmed by 8 bases and J by 6 bases, leaving 20 bases between them. Germline V gives CDR1 MNHEY, CDR2 SVGAGI. The CDR3 loop is CASLSSHISFNEQFF. Here the CDR3 DNA reads TGTGCCAGCCTCTCGTCTCACATATCGTTCAATGAGCAGTTCTTC.

J is TRBJ1-5 and V is TRBV6-5, with 8 bases identical to TRBD1. CDR3 length equals 15 residues. The germline CDR1 and CDR2 sequences are MNHEY and SVGAGI. Unmatched junction bases numbered 7, after V lost 6 bases and J lost 3 bases. The CDR3 coding sequence is TGTGCCAGCAGACCGACAGGGGTTACCAATCAGCCCCAGCATTTT. Protein product: CASRPTGVTNQPQHF.

The chain uses TRBV5-4 and TRBJ1-2; no definite D call. Germline V lookup: CDR1 SGHNT, CDR2 YYREEE (reference sequence). Trimming stripped 6 bases from V and 4 bases from J, with 16 bases between. The CDR3 has 14 amino acids. The CDR3 bases are TGTGCCAGCACGCTCCCCGAACCAGGCTATGGCTACACCTTC. Translation: CASTLPEPGYGYTF. The full variable domain, with the rest looked up from reference TRBV5-4 and TRBJ1-2, is ETGVTQSPTHLIKTRGQQVTLRCSSQSGHNTVSWYQQALGQGPQFIFQYYREEENGRGNFPPRFSGLQFPNYSSELNVNALELDDSALYLCASTLPEPGYGYTFGSGTRLTVV.